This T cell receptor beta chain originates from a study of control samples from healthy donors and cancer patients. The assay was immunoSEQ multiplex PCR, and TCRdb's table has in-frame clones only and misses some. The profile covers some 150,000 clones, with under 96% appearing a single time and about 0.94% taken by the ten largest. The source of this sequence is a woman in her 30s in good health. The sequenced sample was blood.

The CDR3 protein is CASSKGDRRKEAFF. The CDR3, as DNA: TGTGCCAGTAGTAAGGGGGACAGAAGAAAAGAAGCTTTCTTT. V usage is TRBV19 and J usage is TRBJ1-1; TRBD1 agrees at 7 bases. J was trimmed by 8 bases and V by 4 bases; bases with no gene match: 10. The CDR3 is made up of 14 amino acids. In germline, CDR1 is LNHDA, CDR2 SQIVND (reference sequence). Filled out from reference TRBV19 and TRBJ1-1, the complete variable domain reads DGGITQSPKYLFRKEGQNVTLSCEQNLNHDAMYWYRQDPGQGLRLIYYSQIVNDFQKGDIAEGYSVSREKKESFPLTVTSAQKNPTAFYLCASSKGDRRKEAFFGQGTRLTVV.